Following are 30 T cell receptor beta chains from one sample sequenced in a study of molecular identifiers for immune sequencing clone quantification. TCRdb called the PCR reads again in MiXCR, with one record for every CDR3 protein. The table lists about 510,000 distinct CDR3 sequences, 25% of them singletons, with 0.7% to 0.9% in the top ten. The sequenced sample was naive CD8+ T cells from blood, with Jurkat cell RNA spiked in. Subset: FACS-sorted CD8+CD4-CCR7+CD45RA+ naive T cells. The source of these receptors is a human donor in good health. Some libraries in this study had Jurkat cell RNA spiked in.

The chain is built from TRBV24-1 and TRBJ2-1; D gene unclear. There are 13 residues in the CDR3. V shed 3 bases and J shed 8 bases, with 10 bases lying between them. Germline assignment: CDR1 KGHDR and CDR2 SFDVKD. The CDR3 reads CATSDLIEDEQFF. As DNA, the CDR3 is TGTGCCACCAGTGATCTTATTGAAGATGAGCAGTTCTTC.

This clonotype was seen a handful of times. V and J are TRBV4-1 and TRBJ1-2; D perhaps matches TRBD1 (5 bases). V lost 3 bases and J lost 5, with 13 bases in between. Germline lookup yields CDR1 MGHRA and CDR2 YSYEKL. The CDR3 runs 14 residues. The CDR3 sequence is CASSQIGRGYGYTF. CDR3 DNA sequence: TGCGCCAGCAGCCAGATTGGGAGGGGTTATGGCTACACCTTC.

This clonotype was counted a few times. The chain carries TRBV15 and TRBJ2-7; D is ambiguous. The CDR3 has 12 amino acids. V shed 3 bases and J shed 5 bases, with 8 bases lying between them. Germline CDR1 reads LNHNV; CDR2 reads YYDKDF (reference sequence). CDR3 DNA: TGTGCCACCAGCAGGTATGGGGACGAGCAGTACTTC. It yields the protein CATSRYGDEQYF.

This clonotype was counted only a few times. This sequence joins TRBV4-1 and TRBJ2-7; 8 nucleotides align to TRBD1. CDR3 length: 15 amino acids. Germline CDR1 MGHRA, CDR2 YSYEKL. The ends lost 0 bases at V and 3 bases at J; junction bases unmatched: 4. CDR3 nucleotide sequence: TGCGCCAGCAGCCAAGAAGGGACAGGAAACTACGAGCAGTACTTC. This encodes CASSQEGTGNYEQYF.

This clonotype was seen at least ten times. Written as DNA, the CDR3 is TGCGCCAGCAGCTTGGACAGGGTTGACTATGGCTACACCTTC. As protein: CASSLDRVDYGYTF. The rearrangement uses TRBV5-1 and TRBJ1-2; D possibly corresponds to TRBD1 (6 bases). The CDR3 is 14 amino acids. Germline V gene lookup returns CDR1 SGHRS and CDR2 YFSETQ. V was cut by 0 bases and J by 3 bases, with 9 bases left in between.

This clonotype was counted a few times. The J gene is TRBJ2-5, the V gene TRBV9; 7 bases line up with TRBD1. The CDR3 is 15 residues long. Germline V gives CDR1 SGDLS, CDR2 YYNGEE. The J segment lost 4 bases and the V segment lost 3 bases, leaving 9 bases of the junction unmatched. CDR3 nucleotide sequence: TGTGCCAGCAGCGAAGGGGAAACAGGGGTAGAGACCCAGTACTTC. It encodes CASSEGETGVETQYF.

The chain uses TRBV7-9 and TRBJ1-3; TRBD1 might be the D (6 bases). V lost 7 bases to trimming and J lost 0 bases, with 16 bases between them. The CDR3 is 16 amino acids. From germline, CDR1 is SEHNR and CDR2 FQNEAQ (reference sequence). The CDR3 DNA is TGTGCCAGCACCAACGAACAGGGTTTCTCTGGAAACACCATATATTTT. This gives the protein CASTNEQGFSGNTIYF.

This clonotype was observed a few times. The chain is built from TRBV7-9 and TRBJ1-1, with 7 bases lining up with TRBD1. V lost 5 bases and J lost 11; bases outside the gene matches: 11. The germline V gene has CDR1 SEHNR and CDR2 FQNEAQ (reference sequence). The CDR3 contains 13 residues. DNA of the CDR3: TGTGCCAGCAGCCCCCAGGAGGGGGCTTGGGCTTTCTTT. Protein: CASSPQEGAWAFF. Based on the CDR3 plus reference TRBV7-9 and TRBJ1-1, the full variable domain is DTGVSQNPRHKITKRGQNVTFRCDPISEHNRLYWYRQTLGQGPEFLTYFQNEAQLEKSRLLSDRFSAERPKGSFSTLEIQRTEQGDSAMYLCASSPQEGAWAFFGQGTRLTVV.

This rearrangement joins TRBV12-5 to TRBJ1-1, with no clear D. V was cut by 0 bases and J by 4 bases, with 15 bases left in between. CDR3 length: 16 amino acids. Germline-derived CDR1 and CDR2 are LGHNT and FRNRAP. The CDR3 coding sequence is TGTGCTAGTGGTTTGGTACCTGAAGAGAGGAGCACTGAAGCTTTCTTT. This gives the protein CASGLVPEERSTEAFF.

The rearrangement uses TRBV5-5 and TRBJ1-5; D perhaps matches TRBD1 (5 bases). V was trimmed by 0 bases and J by 7 bases, leaving 14 bases between them. The CDR3 spans 15 residues. The germline V gene encodes CDR1 SGHKS and CDR2 YYEKEE (reference sequence). CDR3 sequence reads: CASSLAQGGVQPQHF. CDR3 DNA: TGTGCCAGCAGCTTGGCGCAGGGTGGCGTGCAGCCCCAGCATTTT. The variable domain in full, with the rest retrieved from reference TRBV5-5 and TRBJ1-5, is DAGVTQSPTHLIKTRGQQVTLRCSPISGHKSVSWYQQVLGQGPQFIFQYYEKEERGRGNFPDRFSARQFPNYSSELNVNALLLGDSALYLCASSLAQGGVQPQHFGDGTRLSIL.

The CDR3 DNA follows: TGTGCCAGCTATGACGCCGGGGAGCTGTTTTTT. This translates into CASYDAGELFF. The chain has TRBV18 and TRBJ2-2; D is ambiguous. In germline, CDR1 is KGHSH, CDR2 LQKENI. The CDR3 has 11 residues. Deletions cut 7 bases from V and 6 bases from J, with 6 bases between.

This clonotype showed up just a few times. J is TRBJ2-5 and V is TRBV6-6; 8 nucleotides match TRBD2. This CDR3 contains 15 residues. V trimming: 2 bases; J trimming: 5 bases; junction bases outside the gene matches: 7. Germline values: CDR1 MNHNY, CDR2 SVGAGI (reference sequence). The CDR3 bases are TGTGCCAGCAGTTACCCTGGGACTAGTGGTGAGACCCAGTACTTC. Translated, it gives CASSYPGTSGETQYF.

This clonotype was counted only a few times. The chain recombines TRBV20-1 with TRBJ2-2; D gene uncertain. The CDR3 loop spans 12 amino acids. Per the germline V gene, CDR1 is DFQATT and CDR2 is SNEGSKA (reference sequence). The V end was cut by 3 bases, the J end by 5 bases, with 7 bases between. The CDR3 nucleotides read TGCAGTGCTAGGCCCGGTACCGGGGAGCTGTTTTTT. It encodes CSARPGTGELFF.

This clonotype has a count of ten or more. J is TRBJ1-5 and V is TRBV28, with D tentatively TRBD1 (5 bases). The CDR3 has 16 residues. Germline V gene lookup returns CDR1 MDHEN and CDR2 SYDVKM. V dropped 2 bases and J dropped 0 bases, with 11 bases sitting between them. Written as DNA, the CDR3 is TGTGCCAGCAGTTTAGGGGGACTTTATAGCAATCAGCCCCAGCATTTT. As protein: CASSLGGLYSNQPQHF. Supplemented by reference TRBV28 and TRBJ1-5, the full variable domain reads DVKVTQSSRYLVKRTGEKVFLECVQDMDHENMFWYRQDPGLGLRLIYFSYDVKMKEKGDIPEGYSVSREKKERFSLILESASTNQTSMYLCASSLGGLYSNQPQHFGDGTRLSIL.

This clonotype was seen repeatedly, ten times or more. V usage is TRBV27 and J usage is TRBJ1-4, with D perhaps TRBD1 (5 bases). Deletions cut 5 bases from V and 5 bases from J, with 9 bases between. CDR1 and CDR2 from the germline V gene are MNHEY and SMNVEV (reference sequence). The length of the CDR3 is 13 residues. The CDR3 sequence: CASSPDSNEKLFF. CDR3 coding DNA: TGTGCCAGCAGTCCCGACAGCAATGAAAAACTGTTTTTT.

With regard to this clonotype: A much larger clone differs by one base, so this may be a read error. This rearrangement joins TRBV4-1 to TRBJ2-4; the D gene is possibly TRBD2 (6 bases). The CDR3 sequence is 17 residues long. The V gene's germline CDR1 is MGHRA and CDR2 YSYEKL. CDR3 loop: CASSQEWEAVAKNIRYF. In nucleotides, the CDR3 is TGCGCCAGCAGCCAAGAATGGGAGGCTGTGGCCAAAAACATTCGGTACTTC.

This clonotype was counted at least ten times. The gene calls are TRBV7-9 and TRBJ2-7; 8 bases align to TRBD1. This CDR3 has 15 residues. From germline, CDR1 is SEHNR and CDR2 FQNEAQ (reference sequence). The V gene end was trimmed by 5 bases and the J gene end by 5 bases; junction bases not matched to a gene: 11. CDR3 amino acids: CASSPRGQGANEQYF. The CDR3, as DNA: TGTGCCAGCAGCCCCCGTGGCCAGGGGGCGAACGAGCAGTACTTC.

The chain's CDR3 is CASSAPSYEQFF. CDR3 coding DNA: TGTGCCAGCAGTGCGCCTAGTTATGAGCAGTTCTTC. The chain uses TRBV6-4 and TRBJ2-1; no clear D. CDR3 length: 12 amino acids. V lost 4 bases and J lost 8, with 9 bases in between. Germline CDR1 is MRHNA and CDR2 is SNTAGT.

There are many counts of this clonotype. This chain uses TRBV6-2 or TRBV6-3 with TRBJ2-7; possibly TRBD2 for D (5 bases). The germline CDR1 and CDR2 sequences are MNHEY and SVGEGT. V shed 7 bases and J shed 4 bases, with 11 bases lying between them. This CDR3 spans 12 amino acids. CDR3 sequence reads: CASTTGGYEQYF. CDR3 in DNA: TGTGCCAGCACCACCGGCGGGTACGAGCAGTACTTC.

A few counts support this clonotype. One end of the junction varies from germline; a read error may be responsible. V usage is TRBV13 and J usage is TRBJ2-5; a possible D gene is TRBD1 (6 bases). CDR3 size: 14 residues. Germline V CDR1 and CDR2: PRHDT, FYEKMQ (reference sequence). The CDR3 loop reads CASSLTDRQEPQYF. For the CDR3, the DNA is TGTGCCAGCAGCTTAACGGACAGACAAGAGCCCCAGTACTTC.

This clonotype has just a few counts. The rearrangement uses TRBV19 and TRBJ2-1, with D tentatively TRBD1 (6 bases). There are 16 residues in the CDR3. Germline V lookup: CDR1 LNHDA, CDR2 SQIVND (reference sequence). Trimming removed 1 base at V and 5 bases at J, with 15 bases between. The CDR3 region is CASSIVQGRYDNEQFF. As DNA, the CDR3 is TGTGCCAGTAGTATAGTCCAGGGGCGATACGACAATGAGCAGTTCTTC.

This clonotype was counted ten times or more. This sequence joins TRBV2 and TRBJ1-1; 8 bases fit TRBD1. Germline CDR1 SNHLY, CDR2 FYNNEI. The trim removed 7 bases at V and 2 bases at J, leaving 12 bases unmatched. CDR3 size: 16 residues. In nucleotides, the CDR3 is TGTGCCAGCATCTCCAACCTCAGGGGGCTCAACACTGAAGCTTTCTTT. Its translation: CASISNLRGLNTEAFF.

The table lists this clonotype with many counts. This chain links TRBV19 with TRBJ2-7, with 8 bases lining up with TRBD1. After removal of 5 bases from V and 6 bases from J, the junction contained 9 bases not matched to a gene. The CDR3 sequence is 14 residues long. Germline loops: CDR1 LNHDA, CDR2 SQIVND (reference sequence). CDR3 sequence: CASSAHPTGVEQYF. In DNA form, the CDR3 reads TGTGCCAGTAGTGCCCATCCGACAGGGGTCGAGCAGTACTTC.

The gene calls are TRBV12-3 or TRBV12-4 and TRBJ1-2; 7 bases agree with TRBD1. Trimming at V came to 1 base and at J to 3 bases, leaving 29 bases not matched to a gene. CDR3 length: 23 residues. The DNA of the CDR3 is TGTGCCAGCAGTTTAGATAATTTGGGACAGAGCACCGATTCGCCCATAGTTCACTATGGCTACACCTTC. It yields the protein CASSLDNLGQSTDSPIVHYGYTF.

This clonotype has only a few counts. The V and J genes are TRBV15 and TRBJ2-1, with D maybe TRBD1 (6 bases). The germline CDR1 and CDR2 sequences are LNHNV and YYDKDF (reference sequence). V lost 4 bases and J lost 9, with 16 bases in between. The CDR3 length is 14 residues. Here the CDR3 reads CATSTRDTASEQFF. The CDR3 DNA reads TGTGCCACCAGCACCCGGGACACCGCCAGTGAGCAGTTCTTC.

This chain connects TRBV9 to TRBJ1-6, with D possibly matching TRBD1 (5 bases). Trimming removed 5 bases at V and 7 bases at J, with 13 bases between. Looked up from germline, CDR1 is SGDLS and CDR2 is YYNGEE. The CDR3 length is 14 residues. The chain's CDR3 is CASREGTSNSPLHF. The CDR3 DNA follows: TGTGCCAGCAGGGAGGGGACTTCGAATTCACCCCTCCACTTT.

This clonotype was counted many times. The chain uses TRBV19 and TRBJ2-7, with D possibly being TRBD1 or TRBD2 (5 bases each). Per the germline V gene, CDR1 is LNHDA and CDR2 is SQIVND (reference sequence). This CDR3 is 14 amino acids long. The germline V and J ends were trimmed by 3 bases and 3 bases, with 12 bases remaining between them. This CDR3 reads CASSMVGVDYEQYF. For the CDR3, the DNA is TGTGCCAGTAGTATGGTGGGGGTAGACTACGAGCAGTACTTC. The whole variable domain, filled in from reference TRBV19 and TRBJ2-7, reads DGGITQSPKYLFRKEGQNVTLSCEQNLNHDAMYWYRQDPGQGLRLIYYSQIVNDFQKGDIAEGYSVSREKKESFPLTVTSAQKNPTAFYLCASSMVGVDYEQYFGPGTRLTVT.

V is TRBV27 and J is TRBJ2-7, with TRBD1 matching over 9 bases. V was pared by 6 bases and J by 5 bases, with 20 bases of the junction left unmatched. The CDR3 is 18 residues long. Germline CDR1 is MNHEY and CDR2 is SMNVEV (reference sequence). The CDR3 region has the DNA TGTGCCAGCAGCCTCTTAGGGAGCTGGGGGACAGGGAGTAACGAGCAGTACTTC. Translated, it gives CASSLLGSWGTGSNEQYF.

This clonotype was observed a few times. This chain joins TRBV28 and TRBJ2-7; D possibly corresponds to TRBD1 (5 bases). This CDR3 is built from 17 residues. Germline V gene sequence: CDR1 MDHEN, CDR2 SYDVKM. Trimming left V 5 bases short and J 5 bases short, with 25 bases between. The CDR3 sequence is CASSPLLQGTIQDEQYF. As DNA, the CDR3 is TGTGCCAGCAGTCCCCTCCTGCAGGGAACCATTCAAGACGAGCAGTACTTC.

This rearrangement joins TRBV11-2 to TRBJ1-1; a weak D match, TRBD1 (6 bases). The CDR3 has 16 residues. Trimming shortened V by 5 bases and J by 10 bases, and 26 bases separated the two germline ends. Germline CDR1 is SGHAT and CDR2 is FQNNGV. This CDR3 reads CASSRTVPPRNPAAFF. The CDR3 DNA reads TGTGCCAGCAGCCGGACAGTACCCCCGCGGAACCCTGCAGCTTTCTTT.